This T cell receptor beta chain is drawn from a study of blood T cells in healthy people across ages. Study-level results: Long-lived donors carried more naive CD4+ cells and greater diversity than aged donors.

Sample-barcoded 5' priming and a J-beta primer mix drove a second PCR of 7 to 11 cycles. No fewer than 3 million CDR3-containing paired-end reads came from each sample. TCRdb ran MiXCR on the 5' RACE reads and lists one entry per CDR3 protein. The sample includes just over 800,000 distinct CDR3 sequences, around two thirds seen only once; the top ten take roughly a quarter. V was cut by 6 bases and J by 3 bases, with 11 bases left in between. CDR3 length: 13 residues. Germline CDR1 reads MNHEY; CDR2 reads SVGAGI. With regard to this clonotype: Its target is unknown.

The sequence was collected from a man aged 25 to 45 in good health. Sequences were obtained from blood. This chain uses TRBV6-5 with TRBJ2-5; D perhaps matches TRBD1 (6 bases). The CDR3 nucleotides are TGTGCCAGCAGCCTGGGACACAAAGAGACCCAGTACTTC. Encoded protein: CASSLGHKETQYF.